The source of this T cell receptor beta chain is a study of blood T cell repertoires in COVID-19. The repertoire was sequenced with immunoSEQ multiplex PCR; TCRdb's copy has only in-frame clones and lacks some. The table lists about 85,000 clones, about four fifths of them singletons. V was pared by 5 bases and J by 5 bases, with 11 bases of the junction left unmatched. This CDR3 comprises 16 residues. Germline CDR1 SEHNR, CDR2 FQNEAQ (reference sequence). The TCR comes from a woman older than 75 with acute or convalescent COVID-19. Sequenced material: peripheral blood. The rearrangement links TRBV7-9 to TRBJ1-2; 10 bases fit TRBD1. CDR3 DNA sequence: TGTGCCAGCAGCACCGGACCGAGGACAGGGGGATATGGCTACACCTTC. Translated: CASSTGPRTGGYGYTF.